A single sample is the source of the 28 T cell receptor beta chains below, sequenced in a study of T-cell memory formation after mild COVID-19. One entry per CDR3 protein results from TCRdb running MiXCR on the 5' RACE reads. The sample lists about 340,000 distinct CDR3 sequences; approximately 15% were seen once. Material for sequencing was PBMCs or a T cell subset sorted from them (not recorded which). All receptors derive from a man aged 18 to 30 who had mild COVID-19 (a few samples of this study predate the infection). Cell type and time point are not known.

This clonotype was counted a single time. The gene calls are TRBV29-1 and TRBJ1-1, with D perhaps TRBD1 (5 bases). There are 13 residues in the CDR3. Germline assignment: CDR1 SQVTM and CDR2 ANQGSEA. V was shortened by 5 bases and J by 4 bases, with 14 bases between the two germline ends. DNA for the CDR3: TGCAGCGTTAAGGGACTGGCGGGCACTGAAGCTTTCTTT. This sequence encodes CSVKGLAGTEAFF.

This clonotype was counted only a few times. The chain links TRBV12-3 or TRBV12-4 to TRBJ1-1, with D maybe TRBD1 (6 bases). V was cut by 6 bases and J by 5 bases, with 16 bases left in between. The CDR3 length is 14 residues. The CDR3: CASSPQGWGTEAFF. In nucleotides, the CDR3 is TGTGCCAGCAGCCCACAGGGTTGGGGGACTGAAGCTTTCTTT.

This clonotype was detected many times. This chain links TRBV7-3 with TRBJ1-1; no firm D call. Germline CDR1 reads SGHTA; CDR2 reads FQGTGA. The CDR3 is 14 residues long. CDR3 region: CARGFRNMNTEAFF. Written as DNA, the CDR3 is TGTGCACGCGGGTTCCGAAACATGAACACTGAAGCTTTCTTT.

The chain joins TRBV4-1 to TRBJ1-2; TRBD1 matches at 7 bases. V was clipped by 0 bases and J by 4 bases; unmatched bases: 5. This CDR3 contains 15 residues. CDR1 MGHRA and CDR2 YSYEKL come from the germline V gene. CDR3 protein: CASSQDDRDVYGYTF. The CDR3 DNA reads TGCGCCAGCAGCCAAGACGACAGGGATGTCTATGGCTACACCTTC.

This clonotype has a handful of counts. The chain uses TRBV5-4 and TRBJ1-1; a possible D gene is TRBD1 (6 bases). Germline lookup yields CDR1 SGHNT and CDR2 YYREEE (reference sequence). The V end lost 1 base, the J end lost 3 bases, and 10 bases lay between the germline ends. The CDR3 contains 14 residues. The CDR3, as DNA: TGTGCCAGCAGCTTGCCGGGGGCCGACACTGAAGCTTTCTTT. This gives the protein CASSLPGADTEAFF.

A single count supports this clonotype. The gene calls are TRBV5-8 and TRBJ2-7; 8 bases line up with TRBD1. V lost 0 bases and J lost 4; bases outside the gene matches: 3. This CDR3 is built from 14 residues. The germline gives CDR1 SGHTS, CDR2 YDEGEE. The CDR3 loop is CASSLGTGIYEQYF. CDR3 DNA sequence: TGTGCCAGCAGCTTGGGGACAGGGATATACGAGCAGTACTTC. The full variable domain, completed using reference TRBV5-8 and TRBJ2-7, is EAGVTQSPTHLIKTRGQQATLRCSPISGHTSVYWYQQALGLGLQFLLWYDEGEERNRGNFPPRFSGRQFPNYSSELNVNALELEDSALYLCASSLGTGIYEQYFGPGTRLTVT.

This clonotype has ten or more counts. The V call is TRBV12-3 or TRBV12-4, the J call TRBJ2-1, with 10 positions matching TRBD2. The CDR3 length is 16 residues. V was clipped by 3 bases and J by 2 bases; unmatched bases: 4. The CDR3 DNA reads TGTGCCAGCAGTTTCCCCCTAGCGGGGGCCTACAATGAGCAGTTCTTC. It specifies CASSFPLAGAYNEQFF.

V and J are TRBV20-1 and TRBJ2-1; D perhaps matches TRBD2 (6 bases). The CDR3 runs to 15 residues. The germline V and J ends were trimmed by 8 bases and 0 bases, with 17 bases remaining between them. The germline CDR1 and CDR2 sequences are DFQATT and SNEGSKA (reference sequence). In DNA form, the CDR3 reads TGCAGTTCTCAAGGAGCGGGTCCCTCCTACAATGAGCAGTTCTTC. This translates into CSSQGAGPSYNEQFF.

V is TRBV18 and J is TRBJ1-1; TRBD1 matches 7 bases. Looked up from germline, CDR1 is KGHSH and CDR2 is LQKENI. CDR3 size: 15 residues. After removal of 4 bases from V and 6 bases from J, the junction contained 11 bases not matched to a gene. The CDR3 DNA follows: TGTGCCAGCTCACTTCTCCGACAGGGATTGGCTGAAGCTTTCTTT. It yields the protein CASSLLRQGLAEAFF.

This clonotype was recorded many times. The chain carries TRBV20-1 and TRBJ2-7; 9 positions agree with TRBD2. V lost 1 base to trimming and J lost 3 bases; unmatched junction nucleotides: 1. Germline CDR1 DFQATT, CDR2 SNEGSKA (reference sequence). CDR3 length: 13 residues. The chain's CDR3 is CSARGTSDYEQYF. The CDR3 DNA follows: TGCAGTGCTAGAGGGACTAGCGACTACGAGCAGTACTTC.

This chain connects TRBV4-3 to TRBJ1-2, with TRBD1 as a possible D gene (5 bases). Trimming cost V 0 bases and J 4 bases, with 12 bases left between them. This CDR3 comprises 15 residues. Germline V gene data show CDR1 as LGHNA and CDR2 as YSLEER. The CDR3 nucleotides read TGCGCCAGCAGCCAAGATCCCCAGGGCGGCTATGGCTACACCTTC. Its translation is CASSQDPQGGYGYTF.

This chain connects TRBV6-5 to TRBJ1-4; possibly TRBD1 for D (5 bases). Germline values: CDR1 MNHEY, CDR2 SVGAGI. The germline V and J ends were trimmed by 2 bases and 8 bases, with 12 bases remaining between them. The CDR3 extends over 14 amino acids. The CDR3 region has the DNA TGTGCCAGCAGTTACCGGCAGGGTAGCGAAAAACTGTTTTTT. Translating it yields CASSYRQGSEKLFF.

The chain combines TRBV5-1 with TRBJ2-7; D may be TRBD2 (7 bases). V lost 0 bases and J 3 bases, leaving 16 bases between the germline ends. Germline V gives CDR1 SGHRS, CDR2 YFSETQ. CDR3 length equals 16 residues. The DNA of the CDR3 is TGCGCCAGCAGCTTGGCCGGGGGGCGGAGCTTCTACGAGCAGTACTTC. Its protein product is CASSLAGGRSFYEQYF.

The gene calls are TRBV20-1 and TRBJ2-7; TRBD2 aligns across 8 bases. Germline V gives CDR1 DFQATT, CDR2 SNEGSKA (reference sequence). Trimming took 6 bases from V and 4 from J; bases not matched to a gene: 20. This CDR3 is built from 17 residues. CDR3 coding DNA: TGCAGTGCCTACCCGGGGGGGACCCACCTGAAAATATACGAGCAGTACTTC. As protein: CSAYPGGTHLKIYEQYF.

The chain couples TRBV5-1 to TRBJ2-4; tentatively, D is TRBD2 (5 bases). V was clipped by 2 bases and J by 8 bases, with 14 bases between them. From germline, CDR1 is SGHRS and CDR2 YFSETQ. The CDR3 extends over 14 amino acids. DNA of the CDR3: TGCGCCAGCAGCTTATCCTCAGCGAGGGACATTCAGTACTTC. Its protein is CASSLSSARDIQYF. Together with reference TRBV5-1 and TRBJ2-4, the CDR3 gives the full variable domain: KAGVTQTPRYLIKTRGQQVTLSCSPISGHRSVSWYQQTPGQGLQFLFEYFSETQRNKGNFPGRFSGRQFSNSRSEMNVSTLELGDSALYLCASSLSSARDIQYFGAGTRLSVL.

This clonotype was found a few times. A much larger clone differs by one base, so this may be a read error. The chain joins TRBV5-1 to TRBJ2-3, with 15 bases fitting TRBD2. Trimming cost V 6 bases and J 6 bases; bases outside gene matches: 8. Germline lookup yields CDR1 SGHRS and CDR2 YFSETQ. This CDR3 is built from 16 residues. CDR3 coding DNA: TGCGCCAGCAACTTCGGGACTAGCGGGGGGACTGATACGCAGTATTTT. Translated, it gives CASNFGTSGGTDTQYF. Using reference TRBV5-1 and TRBJ2-3 for the parts outside the CDR3, the full variable domain is KAGVTQTPRYLIKTRGQQVTLSCSPISGHRSVSWYQQTPGQGLQFLFEYFSETQRNKGNFPGRFSGRQFSNSRSEMNVSTLELGDSALYLCASNFGTSGGTDTQYFGPGTRLTVL.

The chain is built from TRBV12-3 or TRBV12-4 and TRBJ1-3; D might be TRBD1 (6 bases). The CDR3 has 16 residues. V lost 6 bases, J lost 0 bases, and 15 bases lay in between. As DNA, the CDR3 is TGTGCCAGCAGCTGGGGGCTAACTAGCTCTGGAAACACCATATATTTT. This translates into CASSWGLTSSGNTIYF.

The genes are TRBV4-2 and TRBJ1-2; tentatively, D is TRBD1 (6 bases). The CDR3 is 14 residues long. The germline CDR1 and CDR2 sequences are LGHNA and YNFKEQ. With 2 bases removed from V and 8 bases from J, the gap between germline ends came to 15 bases. The CDR3 sequence is CASSQMYSGGGYTF. In DNA, the CDR3 is TGTGCCAGCAGCCAAATGTACAGTGGGGGCGGCTACACCTTC.

V and J are TRBV9 and TRBJ2-5; 11 bases map to TRBD2. Germline CDR1 is SGDLS and CDR2 is YYNGEE. The CDR3 covers 15 residues. Trimming cost V 2 bases and J 4 bases; bases outside gene matches: 4. For the CDR3, the DNA is TGTGCCAGCAGCGTTGAGGGACTAGCGGTAGAGACCCAGTACTTC. It yields the protein CASSVEGLAVETQYF. The full variable domain, completed using reference TRBV9 and TRBJ2-5, is DSGVTQTPKHLITATGQRVTLRCSPRSGDLSVYWYQQSLDQGLQFLIQYYNGEERAKGNILERFSAQQFPDLHSELNLSSLELGDSALYFCASSVEGLAVETQYFGPGTRLLVL.

The chain joins TRBV4-1 to TRBJ2-3; possibly TRBD1 or TRBD2 for D (6 bases each). V was shortened by 0 bases and J by 2 bases, with 15 bases between the two germline ends. The V gene's germline CDR1 is MGHRA and CDR2 YSYEKL. This CDR3 comprises 17 residues. The DNA of the CDR3 is TGCGCCAGCAGCCAAGACCCGGGGGCAGGGGTCACAGATACGCAGTATTTT. This gives the protein CASSQDPGAGVTDTQYF.

V and J are TRBV5-4 and TRBJ2-7; TRBD1 matches at 8 bases. The germline CDR1 and CDR2 sequences are SGHNT and YYREEE (reference sequence). Trimming removed 0 bases from V and 2 bases from J; junction bases left unmatched: 4. The CDR3 spans 15 residues. The CDR3 loop is CASSLGGTGTYEQYF. As DNA, the CDR3 is TGTGCCAGCAGCTTGGGGGGGACAGGAACCTACGAGCAGTACTTC.

This clonotype was observed a handful of times. The chain joins TRBV4-2 to TRBJ1-3; D gene ambiguous. The CDR3 is 13 amino acids. Trimming removed 0 bases from V and 4 bases from J, with 4 bases in between. Per the germline V gene, CDR1 is LGHNA and CDR2 is YNFKEQ. This CDR3 is CASSQDTGNTIYF. The CDR3 DNA reads TGTGCCAGCAGCCAAGATACAGGAAACACCATATATTTT.

This clonotype has a handful of counts. For the CDR3, the DNA is TGTGCCAGCAGTTTAATGATTGCGGATTACGGGACAGATACGCAGTATTTT. It is translated as CASSLMIADYGTDTQYF. The chain is built from TRBV12-3 or TRBV12-4 and TRBJ2-3; D remains ambiguous. V lost 2 bases and J lost 3, with 18 bases in between. This CDR3 comprises 17 residues.

Ten or more counts support this clonotype. The gene calls are TRBV5-1 and TRBJ2-5; no clear D gene. The CDR3 totals 13 residues. Germline CDR1 reads SGHRS; CDR2 reads YFSETQ. V was cut by 3 bases and J by 0 bases, with 6 bases left in between. CDR3 coding DNA: TGCGCCAGCAGCTCAGTGTACCAAGAGACCCAGTACTTC. Amino acid sequence: CASSSVYQETQYF.

This clonotype was picked up a small number of times. The chain combines TRBV15 with TRBJ1-5, with D possibly matching TRBD1 (5 bases). CDR1 is LNHNV and CDR2 is YYDKDF in the germline V gene (reference sequence). V shed 0 bases and J shed 6 bases, with 18 bases lying between them. The CDR3 sequence is 17 residues long. The CDR3 DNA reads TGTGCCACCAGCAGAGATCGGGGGTCGCGGGGATTTCAGCCCCAGCATTTT. Residues: CATSRDRGSRGFQPQHF.

In its sample, this clonotype was seen a few times. This chain joins TRBV5-1 and TRBJ1-5; weak D call: TRBD1 (6 bases). From germline, CDR1 is SGHRS and CDR2 YFSETQ. The V and J ends lost 0 bases and 6 bases respectively, with 10 bases between them. This CDR3 contains 14 residues. In DNA, the CDR3 is TGCGCCAGCAGCTTGGAGGGGGACGGTCAGCCCCAGCATTTT. It translates to CASSLEGDGQPQHF. The full variable domain, in which reference TRBV5-1 and TRBJ1-5 provide the parts outside the CDR3, is KAGVTQTPRYLIKTRGQQVTLSCSPISGHRSVSWYQQTPGQGLQFLFEYFSETQRNKGNFPGRFSGRQFSNSRSEMNVSTLELGDSALYLCASSLEGDGQPQHFGDGTRLSIL.

This clonotype was recorded a few times. The CDR3, as DNA: TGTGCTAGTGGTTTGGCCTTGACAGGGGACAATGAGCAGTTCTTC. Protein sequence: CASGLALTGDNEQFF. The V gene is TRBV12-5, the J gene TRBJ2-1, with 8 bases that match TRBD1. The CDR3 contains 15 residues. Germline CDR1 and CDR2: LGHNT and FRNRAP. V dropped 1 base and J dropped 5; count of bases not matched to a gene: 4. The full variable domain, with the rest looked up from reference TRBV12-5 and TRBJ2-1, is DARVTQTPRHKVTEMGQEVTMRCQPILGHNTVFWYRQTMMQGLELLAYFRNRAPLDDSGMPKDRFSAEMPDATLATLKIQPSEPRDSAVYFCASGLALTGDNEQFFGPGTRLTVL.

Only a few counts were recorded for this clonotype. The chain couples TRBV20-1 to TRBJ2-5; the match to TRBD2 covers 11 bases. Germline V lookup: CDR1 DFQATT, CDR2 SNEGSKA (reference sequence). With V trimmed by 6 bases and J by 4 bases, 13 bases remained unmatched. This CDR3 spans 16 amino acids. The CDR3 spells CSAMGSGGAARETQYF. In DNA, the CDR3 is TGCAGTGCGATGGGTAGCGGGGGGGCCGCCCGAGAGACCCAGTACTTC.